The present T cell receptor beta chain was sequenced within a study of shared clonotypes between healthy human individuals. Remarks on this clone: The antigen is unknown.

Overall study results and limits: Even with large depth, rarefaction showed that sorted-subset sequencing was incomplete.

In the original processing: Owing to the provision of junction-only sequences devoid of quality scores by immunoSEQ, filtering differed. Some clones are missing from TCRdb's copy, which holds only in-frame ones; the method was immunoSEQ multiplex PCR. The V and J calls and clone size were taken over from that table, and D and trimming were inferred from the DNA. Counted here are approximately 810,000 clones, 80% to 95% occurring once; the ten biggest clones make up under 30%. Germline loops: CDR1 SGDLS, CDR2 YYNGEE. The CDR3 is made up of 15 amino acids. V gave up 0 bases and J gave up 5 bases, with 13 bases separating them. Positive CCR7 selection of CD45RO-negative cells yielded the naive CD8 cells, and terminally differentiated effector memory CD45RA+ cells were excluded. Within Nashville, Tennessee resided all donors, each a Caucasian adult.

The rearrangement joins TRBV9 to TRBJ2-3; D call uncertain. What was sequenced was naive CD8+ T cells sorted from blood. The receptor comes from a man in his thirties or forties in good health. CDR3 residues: CASSVDGNRGDTQYF. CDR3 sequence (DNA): TGTGCCAGCAGCGTAGACGGTAATCGCGGAGATACGCAGTATTTT. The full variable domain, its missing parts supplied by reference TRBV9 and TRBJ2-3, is DSGVTQTPKHLITATGQRVTLRCSPRSGDLSVYWYQQSLDQGLQFLIQYYNGEERAKGNILERFSAQQFPDLHSELNLSSLELGDSALYFCASSVDGNRGDTQYFGPGTRLTVL.